The 13 T cell receptor beta chains below were found in one sample sequenced in a study of cytomegalovirus exposure and HLA in healthy donors. Primers: 60 Vbeta forward and 13 Jbeta reverse. Produced via immunoSEQ multiplex PCR; TCRdb's table is partial and in-frame only. The sample has 150,000 to 200,000 clones, roughly 79% seen once. The sample consisted of PBMCs. These receptors were collected from a woman under 30 in good health and CMV-seropositive.

The chain combines TRBV7-9 with TRBJ2-2, with 9 bases identical to TRBD1. V lost 6 bases to trimming and J lost 6 bases; unmatched junction nucleotides: 8. The CDR3 is 15 residues long. The V gene's germline CDR1 is SEHNR and CDR2 FQNEAQ (reference sequence). The CDR3 region has the DNA TGTGCCAGCAGACAACCGGGACAGGGATCCGGGGAGCTGTTTTTT. It encodes CASRQPGQGSGELFF.

The chain links TRBV10-1 to TRBJ1-5, with 9 positions matching TRBD1. Germline lookup yields CDR1 WNHNN and CDR2 SYGVQD (reference sequence). Unmatched junction bases numbered 14, after V lost 3 bases and J lost 8 bases. The CDR3 is 17 amino acids. CDR3 sequence: CASSERWDRVSWEPQHF. CDR3 in DNA: TGCGCCAGCAGTGAACGATGGGACAGGGTGTCGTGGGAGCCCCAGCATTTT.

This clone was detected once. J is TRBJ1-5 and V is TRBV2; no clear D. CDR3 length: 14 amino acids. CDR1 SNHLY and CDR2 FYNNEI come from the germline V gene. V lost 2 bases, J lost 2 bases, and 7 bases lay in between. CDR3 amino acids: CASSEQLGNQPQHF. The CDR3 coding sequence is TGTGCCAGCAGTGAACAACTGGGCAATCAGCCCCAGCATTTT. Full variable domain (rest looked up from reference TRBV2 and TRBJ1-5): EPEVTQTPSHQVTQMGQEVILRCVPISNHLYFYWYRQILGQKVEFLVSFYNNEISEKSEIFDDQFSVERPDGSNFTLKIRSTKLEDSAMYFCASSEQLGNQPQHFGDGTRLSIL.

The V call is TRBV14, the J call TRBJ1-1; D not certain. The germline gives CDR1 SGHDN, CDR2 FVKESK. Between the trimmed V and J ends, which lost 4 bases and 1 base, there was a span of 16 bases. The CDR3 extends over 16 amino acids. The CDR3 DNA follows: TGTGCCAGCAGCCGACAAGGCAGGTCCAGGAACACTGAAGCTTTCTTT. It specifies CASSRQGRSRNTEAFF.

In this sample, this clone turned up once. The chain has TRBV19 and TRBJ1-1, with 10 nucleotides matching TRBD1. CDR3 length: 14 amino acids. Germline loops: CDR1 LNHDA, CDR2 SQIVND (reference sequence). With 1 base clipped from V and 8 bases from J, the junction kept 4 bases outside the gene matches. The CDR3 DNA is TGTGCCAGTAGTATAGTCCCGACAGGGGGCGAAGCTTTCTTT. Translating gives CASSIVPTGGEAFF.

The rearrangement links TRBV6-1 to TRBJ2-1; D unresolved. V was shortened by 0 bases and J by 2 bases, with 11 bases between the two germline ends. There are 16 residues in the CDR3. Germline CDR1 reads MNHNS; CDR2 reads SASEGT. The CDR3 DNA is TGTGCCAGCAGTGAAGCGGGTAGCCCTCCCTACAATGAGCAGTTCTTC. It codes for CASSEAGSPPYNEQFF.

The J gene is TRBJ2-7, the V gene TRBV11-2, with D unresolved. Germline V gene lookup returns CDR1 SGHAT and CDR2 FQNNGV. V shed 5 bases and J shed 4 bases, with 15 bases lying between them. The CDR3 runs 14 residues. The CDR3, as DNA: TGTGCCAGCAGCCTCTCCTTGTCGGGTTACGAGCAGTACTTC. This encodes CASSLSLSGYEQYF.

The chain couples TRBV30 to TRBJ2-7, with D unclear. CDR1 and CDR2 (germline): GTSNPN, SVGIG (reference sequence). This CDR3 region has 11 residues. The ends were cut back, 3 bases at V and 3 bases at J, with 6 bases in the middle. The CDR3 is CAWRTLYEQYF. The CDR3 bases are TGTGCCTGGAGGACACTCTACGAGCAGTACTTC.

CDR3 DNA: TGTGCCAGCAGCAACGGACAGGGGCAAAGGTACGAGCAGTACTTC. The encoded protein is CASSNGQGQRYEQYF. The chain combines TRBV11-2 with TRBJ2-7; 9 nucleotides match TRBD1. CDR1 is SGHAT and CDR2 is FQNNGV in the germline V gene. V lost 5 bases to trimming and J lost 4 bases; unmatched junction nucleotides: 9. The CDR3 extends over 15 amino acids.

The V gene is TRBV7-2, the J gene TRBJ2-7, with 12 bases fitting TRBD2. Germline CDR1 and CDR2: SGHTA and FQGNSA. The trim removed 1 base at V and 6 bases at J, leaving 4 bases unmatched. CDR3 length equals 15 residues. As DNA, the CDR3 is TGTGCCAGCAGCTTAGAACTAGCGGGGGGTGGCGAGCAGTACTTC. It yields the protein CASSLELAGGGEQYF. Filled out from reference TRBV7-2 and TRBJ2-7, the complete variable domain reads GAGVSQSPSNKVTEKGKDVELRCDPISGHTALYWYRQSLGQGLEFLIYFQGNSAPDKSGLPSDRFSAERTGGSVSTLTIQRTQQEDSAVYLCASSLELAGGGEQYFGPGTRLTVT.

This clone was seen a few times. The J gene is TRBJ1-5, the V gene TRBV7-9; 7 bases match TRBD1. There are 17 residues in the CDR3. With V trimmed by 6 bases and J by 0 bases, 11 bases remained unmatched. Germline V gives CDR1 SEHNR, CDR2 FQNEAQ (reference sequence). CDR3: CASRFRGTENSNQPQHF. The DNA of the CDR3 is TGTGCCAGCAGATTCCGCGGGACAGAAAATAGCAATCAGCCCCAGCATTTT.

This chain joins TRBV25-1 and TRBJ2-2, with D possibly being TRBD2 (5 bases). Germline V gene lookup returns CDR1 MGHDK and CDR2 SYGVNS. Trimming cost V 3 bases and J 5 bases, with 7 bases left between them. The CDR3 sequence is 13 residues long. CDR3 protein: CASSDTGTGELFF. The CDR3 DNA is TGTGCCAGCAGTGACACGGGGACCGGGGAGCTGTTTTTT. Looking up the rest from reference TRBV25-1 and TRBJ2-2 gives the full variable domain: EADIYQTPRYLVIGTGKKITLECSQTMGHDKMYWYQQDPGMELHLIHYSYGVNSTEKGDLSSESTVSRIRTEHFPLTLESARPSHTSQYLCASSDTGTGELFFGEGSRLTVL.

The chain joins TRBV5-1 to TRBJ2-7; maybe TRBD2 (5 bases). CDR3 length: 13 residues. Germline CDR1 is SGHRS and CDR2 is YFSETQ. Between the trimmed V and J ends, which lost 3 bases and 3 bases, there was a span of 10 bases. CDR3 amino acids: CASSSTTYYEQYF. Written as DNA, the CDR3 is TGCGCCAGCAGCTCGACTACCTACTACGAGCAGTACTTC.